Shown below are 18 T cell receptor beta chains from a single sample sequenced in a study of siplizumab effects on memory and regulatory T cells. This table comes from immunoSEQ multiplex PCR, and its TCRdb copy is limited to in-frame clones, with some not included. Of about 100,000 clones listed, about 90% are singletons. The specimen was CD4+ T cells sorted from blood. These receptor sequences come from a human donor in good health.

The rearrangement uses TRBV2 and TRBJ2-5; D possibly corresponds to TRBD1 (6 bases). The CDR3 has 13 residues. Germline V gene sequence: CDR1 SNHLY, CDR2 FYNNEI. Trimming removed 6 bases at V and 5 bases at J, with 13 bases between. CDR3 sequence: CASRAPGAETQYF. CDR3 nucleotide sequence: TGTGCCAGCAGAGCTCCAGGGGCGGAGACCCAGTACTTC.

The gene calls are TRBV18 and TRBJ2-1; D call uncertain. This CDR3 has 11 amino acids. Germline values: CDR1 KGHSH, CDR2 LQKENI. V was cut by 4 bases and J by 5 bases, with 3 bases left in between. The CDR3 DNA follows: TGTGCCAGCTCACGGAACAATGAGCAGTTCTTC. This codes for CASSRNNEQFF.

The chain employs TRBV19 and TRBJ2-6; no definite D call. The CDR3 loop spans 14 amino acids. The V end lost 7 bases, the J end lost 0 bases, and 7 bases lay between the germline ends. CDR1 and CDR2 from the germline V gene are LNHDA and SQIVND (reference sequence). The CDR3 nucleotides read TGTGCCAGTATGCCGACCTCTGGGGCCAACGTCCTGACTTTC. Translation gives CASMPTSGANVLTF.

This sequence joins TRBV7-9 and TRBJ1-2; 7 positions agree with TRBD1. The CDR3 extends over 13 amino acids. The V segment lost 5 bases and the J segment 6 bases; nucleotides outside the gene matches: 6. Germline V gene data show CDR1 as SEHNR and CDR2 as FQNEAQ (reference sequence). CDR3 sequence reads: CASSPRTGDGYTF. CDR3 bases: TGTGCCAGCAGCCCCCGGACAGGTGATGGCTACACCTTC.

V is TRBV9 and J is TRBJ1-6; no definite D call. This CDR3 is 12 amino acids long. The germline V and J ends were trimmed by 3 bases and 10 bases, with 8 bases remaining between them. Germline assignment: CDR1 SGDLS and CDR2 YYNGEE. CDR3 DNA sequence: TGTGCCAGCAGCGGAATAGGGTCACCCCTCCACTTT. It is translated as CASSGIGSPLHF.

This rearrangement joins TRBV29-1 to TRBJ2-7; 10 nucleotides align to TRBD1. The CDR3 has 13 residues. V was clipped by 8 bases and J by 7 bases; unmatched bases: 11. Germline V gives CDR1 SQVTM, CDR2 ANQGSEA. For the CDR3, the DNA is TGCAGCATCCTCAGGACAGGGGGAGGAGAGCAGTACTTC. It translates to CSILRTGGGEQYF.

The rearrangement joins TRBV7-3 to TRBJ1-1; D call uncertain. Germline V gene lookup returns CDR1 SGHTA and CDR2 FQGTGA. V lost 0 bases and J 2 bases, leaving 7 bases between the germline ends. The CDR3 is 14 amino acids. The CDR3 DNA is TGTGCCAGCAGCTTAACTCGCGTAAACACTGAAGCTTTCTTT. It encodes CASSLTRVNTEAFF.

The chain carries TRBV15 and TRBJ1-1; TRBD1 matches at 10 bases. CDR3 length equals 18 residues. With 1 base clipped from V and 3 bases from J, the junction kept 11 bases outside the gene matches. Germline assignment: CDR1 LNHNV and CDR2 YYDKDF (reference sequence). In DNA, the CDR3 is TGTGCCACCAGCAGAGGACAGGGGGCGGGAAGTAAGGACACTGAAGCTTTCTTT. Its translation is CATSRGQGAGSKDTEAFF.

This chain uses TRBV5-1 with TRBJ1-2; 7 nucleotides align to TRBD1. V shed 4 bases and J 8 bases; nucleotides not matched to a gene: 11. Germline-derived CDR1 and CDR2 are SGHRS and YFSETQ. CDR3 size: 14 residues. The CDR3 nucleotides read TGCGCCAGCAGCCTCGTATCAGGGGGATCCGGCTACACCTTC. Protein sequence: CASSLVSGGSGYTF. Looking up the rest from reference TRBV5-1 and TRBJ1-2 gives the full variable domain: KAGVTQTPRYLIKTRGQQVTLSCSPISGHRSVSWYQQTPGQGLQFLFEYFSETQRNKGNFPGRFSGRQFSNSRSEMNVSTLELGDSALYLCASSLVSGGSGYTFGSGTRLTVV.

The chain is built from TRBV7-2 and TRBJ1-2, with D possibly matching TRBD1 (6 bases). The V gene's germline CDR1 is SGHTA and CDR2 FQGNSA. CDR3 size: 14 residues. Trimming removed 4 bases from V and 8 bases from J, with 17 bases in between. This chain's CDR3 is CASSSGQPPVGYTF. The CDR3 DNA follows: TGTGCCAGCAGCTCCGGACAGCCTCCCGTGGGCTACACCTTC.

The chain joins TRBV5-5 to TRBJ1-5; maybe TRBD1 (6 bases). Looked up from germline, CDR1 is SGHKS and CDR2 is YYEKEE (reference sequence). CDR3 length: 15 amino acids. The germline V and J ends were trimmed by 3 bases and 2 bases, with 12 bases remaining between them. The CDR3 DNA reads TGTGCCAGCAGCTCACAGGGAATAGGCAATCAGCCCCAGCATTTT. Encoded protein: CASSSQGIGNQPQHF.

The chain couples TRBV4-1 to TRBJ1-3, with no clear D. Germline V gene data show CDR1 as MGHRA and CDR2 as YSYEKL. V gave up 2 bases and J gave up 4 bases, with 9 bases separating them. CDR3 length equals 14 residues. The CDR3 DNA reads TGCGCCAGCAGCCAATATGGGGAAGGAAACACCATATATTTT. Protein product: CASSQYGEGNTIYF.

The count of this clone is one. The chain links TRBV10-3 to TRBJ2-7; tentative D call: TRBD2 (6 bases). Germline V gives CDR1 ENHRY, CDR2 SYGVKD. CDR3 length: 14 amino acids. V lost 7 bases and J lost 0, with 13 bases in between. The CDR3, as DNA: TGTGCCATCACCCTCGGGGGTAGCTCCTACGAGCAGTACTTC. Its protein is CAITLGGSSYEQYF.

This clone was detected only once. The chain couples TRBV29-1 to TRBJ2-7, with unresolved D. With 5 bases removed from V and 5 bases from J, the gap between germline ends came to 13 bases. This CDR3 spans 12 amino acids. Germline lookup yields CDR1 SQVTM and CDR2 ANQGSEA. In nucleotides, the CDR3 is TGCAGCGTTACCTCTCTTGGTGACGAGCAGTACTTC. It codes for CSVTSLGDEQYF.

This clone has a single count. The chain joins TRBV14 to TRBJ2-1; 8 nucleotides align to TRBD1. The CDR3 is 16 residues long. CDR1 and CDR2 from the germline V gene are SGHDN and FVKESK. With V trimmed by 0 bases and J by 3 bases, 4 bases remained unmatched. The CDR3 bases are TGTGCCAGCAGCCAAGATTGGGGACAGGTCTACAATGAGCAGTTCTTC. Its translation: CASSQDWGQVYNEQFF.

This CDR3 reads CASSYTTGQGEKLFF. In DNA form, the CDR3 reads TGTGCCAGCAGTTACACCACCGGGCAGGGTGAAAAACTGTTTTTT. This sequence joins TRBV6-5 and TRBJ1-4, with D possibly matching TRBD1 (5 bases). This CDR3 is 15 amino acids long. With 2 bases removed from V and 7 bases from J, the gap between germline ends came to 14 bases. Looked up from germline, CDR1 is MNHEY and CDR2 is SVGAGI.

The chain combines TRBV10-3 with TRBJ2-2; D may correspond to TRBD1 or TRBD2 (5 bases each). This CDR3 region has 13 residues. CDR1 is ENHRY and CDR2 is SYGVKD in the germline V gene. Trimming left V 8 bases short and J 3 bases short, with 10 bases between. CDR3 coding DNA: TGTGCCATCCGGGACGGAGACACCGGGGAGCTGTTTTTT. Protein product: CAIRDGDTGELFF.

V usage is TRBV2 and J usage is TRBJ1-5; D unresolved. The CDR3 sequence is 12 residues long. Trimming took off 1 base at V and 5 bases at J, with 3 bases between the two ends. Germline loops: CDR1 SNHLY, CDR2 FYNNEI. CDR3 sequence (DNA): TGTGCCAGCAGTGAAGAGGATCAGCCCCAGCATTTT. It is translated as CASSEEDQPQHF. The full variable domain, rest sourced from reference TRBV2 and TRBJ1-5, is EPEVTQTPSHQVTQMGQEVILRCVPISNHLYFYWYRQILGQKVEFLVSFYNNEISEKSEIFDDQFSVERPDGSNFTLKIRSTKLEDSAMYFCASSEEDQPQHFGDGTRLSIL.